The 16 T cell receptor beta chains below were found in one sample sequenced in a study of CD8 T cells in ankylosing spondylitis (TCRdb year 2017). Their specific antigens are unknown. Study-level results and caveats: A TCR beta motif of 8 or 9 highly homologous amino acid variants appeared characteristic of blood from ankylosing spondylitis patients.

The library was produced with 5' RACE. The sequencer listed for this sample is Illumina HiSeq 2500. TCRdb reprocessed the public reads (quality trimming at Q25 with fastp, clone calling with MiXCR) and kept in-frame beta chains. Each record represents a unique CDR3 protein, reported with the most common genes and DNA among its rows. In all, the sample holds fewer than 750,000 distinct CDR3 sequences, and around 17% of those were seen once. Under 20% of the sample is in the top ten clones. The material sequenced was blood, either unsorted or a sorted T cell fraction (not recorded which). These receptors were collected from a male donor with ankylosing spondylitis.

V gene TRBV11-2 combines with J gene TRBJ2-7; no clear D gene. This CDR3 contains 9 residues. Germline CDR1 SGHAT, CDR2 FQNNGV. The V and J ends lost 8 bases and 6 bases respectively, with 5 bases between them. In DNA, the CDR3 is TGTGCCAGCGGGCCCGAGCAGTACTTC. Translating gives CASGPEQYF.

The chain is built from TRBV29-1 and TRBJ1-1; 7 nucleotides match TRBD1. Germline V gene sequence: CDR1 SQVTM, CDR2 ANQGSEA. The CDR3 contains 10 residues. Trimming took 7 bases from V and 8 from J; bases not matched to a gene: 4. The CDR3 reads CSASDREAFF. The CDR3 nucleotides read TGCAGCGCTTCGGACAGGGAAGCTTTCTTT.

This clonotype was seen a handful of times. The chain has TRBV6-5 and TRBJ2-7; D uncertain. V was clipped by 7 bases and J by 0 bases, with 7 bases between them. The CDR3 is 12 amino acids. Germline CDR1 is MNHEY and CDR2 is SVGAGI. CDR3 region: CASKGNSYEQYF. CDR3 nucleotides: TGTGCCAGCAAGGGCAACTCCTACGAGCAGTACTTC.

This chain connects TRBV6-1 to TRBJ1-2; possibly TRBD1 for D (6 bases). The V end lost 5 bases, the J end lost 4 bases, and 17 bases lay between the germline ends. Germline values: CDR1 MNHNS, CDR2 SASEGT. CDR3 size: 15 residues. CDR3 in DNA: TGTGCCAGCAGTACAGGGATCGGTCCCTCCTATGGCTACACCTTC. It codes for CASSTGIGPSYGYTF.

This clonotype appeared a few times. The chain links TRBV7-2 to TRBJ2-1; D perhaps matches TRBD2 (5 bases). Germline CDR1 reads SGHTA; CDR2 reads FQGNSA. The CDR3 is made up of 16 amino acids. Trimming took 3 bases from V and 14 from J, leaving 26 bases between them. The CDR3 is CASSFRVEYLGEGKFF. In nucleotides, the CDR3 is TGTGCCAGCAGCTTTCGAGTAGAGTATCTAGGCGAGGGCAAGTTCTTC.

This clonotype showed up many times. The chain carries TRBV5-1 and TRBJ1-2; 9 positions agree with TRBD1. V shed 3 bases and J 4 bases; nucleotides not matched to a gene: 7. The germline V gene encodes CDR1 SGHRS and CDR2 YFSETQ. The CDR3 extends over 15 amino acids. The chain's CDR3 is CASSSGTGSFYGYTF. CDR3 in DNA: TGCGCCAGCAGCTCGGGGACAGGGTCATTCTATGGCTACACCTTC.

This clonotype showed up many times. This sequence joins TRBV18 and TRBJ2-7; 13 bases line up with TRBD2. Trimming at V came to 8 bases and at J to 3 bases, leaving 4 bases not matched to a gene. This CDR3 comprises 14 residues. Germline-derived CDR1 and CDR2 are KGHSH and LQKENI. This CDR3 reads CASTTSGGYYEQYF. The CDR3 coding sequence is TGTGCCAGCACGACTAGCGGGGGGTACTACGAGCAGTACTTC.

This clonotype was seen once. This sequence joins TRBV4-3 and TRBJ2-1, with D hard to call. V lost 0 bases and J lost 4, with 16 bases in between. The CDR3 runs to 17 residues. The germline CDR1 and CDR2 sequences are LGHNA and YSLEER. The DNA of the CDR3 is TGCGCCAGCAGCCAAGATGAGCAAATAAAAGGGTACAATGAGCAGTTCTTC. Amino acid sequence: CASSQDEQIKGYNEQFF.

The V and J genes are TRBV29-1 and TRBJ2-2; a weak D match, TRBD1 (5 bases). Germline V gives CDR1 SQVTM, CDR2 ANQGSEA. V gave up 7 bases and J gave up 2 bases, with 23 bases separating them. CDR3 length: 17 residues. DNA for the CDR3: TGCAGCGCCGACCCTCTTTCCGACAGATATAACACCGGGGAGCTGTTTTTT. It translates to CSADPLSDRYNTGELFF.

This clonotype was observed a few times. The CDR3 coding sequence is TGTGCCAGCTCACCCACGGATGAAATGAAGCAGTTCTTC. As protein: CASSPTDEMKQFF. The chain uses TRBV18 and TRBJ2-1; no definite D call. From germline, CDR1 is KGHSH and CDR2 LQKENI. The CDR3 spans 13 residues. The ends were cut back, 3 bases at V and 11 bases at J, with 14 bases in the middle.

This clonotype has a handful of counts. The chain combines TRBV10-3 with TRBJ1-2, with D possibly being TRBD1 (6 bases). The CDR3 spans 14 residues. CDR1 is ENHRY and CDR2 is SYGVKD in the germline V gene. Trimming stripped 5 bases from V and 5 bases from J, with 15 bases between. In DNA, the CDR3 is TGTGCCATCAGTCCTTCGGGGGGGGCGTATGGCTACACCTTC. This gives the protein CAISPSGGAYGYTF.

This clonotype was found a few times. Compared with germline, one end of the junction differs, possibly owing to a read error. V gene TRBV6-1 combines with J gene TRBJ2-1; TRBD2 is a possible D gene (7 bases). Germline V gene sequence: CDR1 MNHNS, CDR2 SASEGT. The CDR3 is made up of 14 amino acids. The CDR3 bases are TGCGCAGGAAAGGGGGGGGGGCAGTACAATGAGCAGTTCTTC. The encoded protein is CAGKGGGQYNEQFF.

This clonotype showed up just once. The chain employs TRBV6-1 and TRBJ1-5, with TRBD1 as a possible D gene (5 bases). Per the germline V gene, CDR1 is MNHNS and CDR2 is SASEGT. This CDR3 comprises 13 residues. The germline V and J ends were trimmed by 8 bases and 2 bases, with 10 bases remaining between them. CDR3 sequence: CASGGLGNQPQHF. CDR3 in DNA: TGTGCCAGCGGGGGTTTGGGCAATCAGCCCCAGCATTTT.

The chain joins TRBV2 to TRBJ2-1, with 7 bases aligning to TRBD2. Germline CDR1 is SNHLY and CDR2 is FYNNEI. There are 14 residues in the CDR3. V dropped 6 bases and J dropped 4; count of bases not matched to a gene: 6. CDR3 loop: CASRIAREYNEQFF. The CDR3 bases are TGTGCCAGCAGGATAGCGCGGGAGTACAATGAGCAGTTCTTC. Complete variable domain (other parts from reference TRBV2 and TRBJ2-1): EPEVTQTPSHQVTQMGQEVILRCVPISNHLYFYWYRQILGQKVEFLVSFYNNEISEKSEIFDDQFSVERPDGSNFTLKIRSTKLEDSAMYFCASRIAREYNEQFFGPGTRLTVL.

V gene TRBV11-2 combines with J gene TRBJ2-1; D may be TRBD1 (6 bases). Looked up from germline, CDR1 is SGHAT and CDR2 is FQNNGV. The CDR3 sequence is 15 residues long. Trimming stripped 2 bases from V and 4 bases from J, with 12 bases between. The CDR3 is CASSLKGGSYNEQFF. The CDR3 coding sequence is TGTGCCAGCAGCTTAAAAGGGGGAAGTTACAATGAGCAGTTCTTC.

The rearrangement joins TRBV2 to TRBJ1-1; 7 bases align to TRBD1. Germline values: CDR1 SNHLY, CDR2 FYNNEI. This CDR3 region has 16 residues. With V trimmed by 6 bases and J by 4 bases, 14 bases remained unmatched. CDR3 loop: CASRQGGGASGTEAFF. CDR3 coding DNA: TGTGCCAGCAGACAGGGAGGGGGCGCCTCGGGCACTGAAGCTTTCTTT.